One sample yielded the 23 T cell receptor beta chains listed below, sequenced in a study of post-analysis software for immune sequencing data. Study-level findings and limits: Included in a set of four or five TRBV segments more frequent in patients than controls were TRBV5-6, TRBV5-1 and TRBV20-1.

Unique molecular identifiers featured in each of the TCR beta cDNA libraries. MiXCR, applied by TCRdb to the PCR reads, yields one record per CDR3 protein. The sample lists around 400,000 distinct CDR3 sequences; around a third were seen once. For these receptors, no antigen is known. Material: blood. The receptors here all came from a girl under 18 with multiple sclerosis.

Of note for this clonotype: A much larger clone differs by one base, so this may be a read error. The V call is TRBV15, the J call TRBJ2-7, with D unresolved. The germline V gene encodes CDR1 LNHNV and CDR2 YYDKDF (reference sequence). This CDR3 is 14 amino acids long. The CDR3 DNA sequence: TGTGTCACCAGCAGTTCCATGAAGGCCTACGAGCAGTACTTC. Protein: CVTSSSMKAYEQYF.

The rearrangement links TRBV12-3 or TRBV12-4 to TRBJ1-5; 9 nucleotides line up with TRBD1. V trimming: 7 bases; J trimming: 10 bases; junction bases outside the gene matches: 17. This CDR3 has 16 residues. CDR3 amino acids: CASKATWGQGGIPQHF. For the CDR3, the DNA is TGTGCCAGCAAGGCCACCTGGGGACAGGGAGGGATTCCCCAGCATTTT.

The rearrangement uses TRBV7-9 and TRBJ2-5, with D maybe TRBD2 (6 bases). V shed 3 bases and J shed 3 bases, with 11 bases lying between them. The CDR3 has 14 amino acids. The germline gives CDR1 SEHNR, CDR2 FQNEAQ (reference sequence). CDR3 DNA: TGTGCCAGCAGCTTCACCGGGAGAGAAGAGACCCAGTACTTC. This encodes CASSFTGREETQYF.

The rearrangement joins TRBV6-6 to TRBJ2-3; 8 bases match TRBD1. CDR1 and CDR2 (germline): MNHNY, SVGAGI (reference sequence). The ends lost 5 bases at V and 5 bases at J; junction bases unmatched: 3. This CDR3 is built from 13 residues. Here the CDR3 reads CASSQGAGDTQYF. The CDR3 DNA sequence: TGTGCCAGCAGTCAGGGGGCGGGAGATACGCAGTATTTT.

The chain recombines TRBV6-6 with TRBJ2-4; D not certain. TRBJ2-7 matches the DNA end more closely, so the J call is doubtful. The CDR3 covers 14 residues. Per germline, CDR1 MNHNY and CDR2 SVGAGI (reference sequence). CDR3 coding DNA: TGTGCCAGCAGTTCTGCACAGAAGGTATACGAGCAGTACTTC. Protein sequence: CASSSAQKVYEQYF.

The chain uses TRBV28 and TRBJ2-5, with 9 bases lining up with TRBD2. Germline V lookup: CDR1 MDHEN, CDR2 SYDVKM. This CDR3 comprises 17 residues. With V trimmed by 6 bases and J by 5 bases, 16 bases remained unmatched. CDR3 sequence reads: CASSSPRLAGTRETQYF. CDR3 coding DNA: TGTGCCAGCAGCTCCCCCCGGCTAGCGGGGACCAGGGAGACCCAGTACTTC. Together with reference TRBV28 and TRBJ2-5, the CDR3 gives the full variable domain: DVKVTQSSRYLVKRTGEKVFLECVQDMDHENMFWYRQDPGLGLRLIYFSYDVKMKEKGDIPEGYSVSREKKERFSLILESASTNQTSMYLCASSSPRLAGTRETQYFGPGTRLLVL.

This rearrangement joins TRBV4-1 to TRBJ1-2; 7 positions match TRBD1. Per the germline V gene, CDR1 is MGHRA and CDR2 is YSYEKL. Unmatched junction bases numbered 8, after V lost 0 bases and J lost 4 bases. The CDR3 spans 16 residues. The CDR3 nucleotides read TGCGCCAGCAGCCAAGAGTCGAAGGGGGCTTTCTATGGCTACACCTTC. Translated: CASSQESKGAFYGYTF.

Comment on this clonotype: This may be a read error, as it is one base from a much larger clone. This chain uses TRBV12-3 or TRBV12-4 with TRBJ2-7; the D call may be TRBD1 or TRBD2 (5 bases each). Trimming stripped 4 bases from V and 3 bases from J, with 13 bases between. The CDR3 is 14 residues long. CDR3 residues: CASSSRGDVYEQYF. CDR3 nucleotide sequence: TGTGCCAGCAGTTCGAGAGGGGACGTCTACGAGCAGTACTTC.

The table lists this clonotype with many counts. The chain links TRBV20-1 to TRBJ2-5, with 14 bases aligning to TRBD2. CDR1 and CDR2 (germline): DFQATT, SNEGSKA (reference sequence). V gave up 5 bases and J gave up 1 base; unmatched junction bases: 12. The CDR3 contains 18 residues. CDR3 coding DNA: TGCAGTGCTGCCCGTAGGACTAGCGGGGGGCCCTTCCAAGAGACCCAGTACTTC. This sequence encodes CSAARRTSGGPFQETQYF.

The chain joins TRBV7-9 to TRBJ2-5; 9 nucleotides line up with TRBD2. This CDR3 is built from 19 residues. The V and J ends lost 7 bases and 2 bases, in that order; junction bases with no gene match: 20. CDR1 and CDR2 (germline): SEHNR, FQNEAQ (reference sequence). CDR3 coding DNA: TGTGCCAGCACCACCCGGCCAAGTCACAGGAGCGGGGGGCAAGAGACCCAGTACTTC. Translating gives CASTTRPSHRSGGQETQYF.

There are many counts of this clonotype. The chain couples TRBV7-8 to TRBJ1-2, with D uncertain. The CDR3 covers 15 residues. V was pared by 1 base and J by 0 bases, with 9 bases between. Per germline, CDR1 SGHVS and CDR2 FQNEAQ. The CDR3 DNA reads TGTGCCAGCAGCTTAGGGGTAGGCCCTAACTATGGCTACACCTTC. Protein sequence: CASSLGVGPNYGYTF.

This clonotype turned up a few times. The CDR3 DNA sequence: TGCGCCAGCAGCCAGGGGACAAACATTCAGTACTTC. Protein: CASSQGTNIQYF. The chain combines TRBV4-1 with TRBJ2-4; D tentatively reads TRBD1 or TRBD2 (5 bases each). Germline V gene sequence: CDR1 MGHRA, CDR2 YSYEKL. V was pared by 3 bases and J by 6 bases, with 6 bases between. The CDR3 totals 12 residues.

For the CDR3, the DNA is TGTGCCAGCAGCCAAATAGGGCCGAGGGATGGCAATCAGCCCCAGCATTTT. Amino acids: CASSQIGPRDGNQPQHF. This chain links TRBV7-6 with TRBJ1-5, with no clear D. V dropped 5 bases and J dropped 2 bases, with 19 bases sitting between them. The CDR3 length is 17 residues. Germline V gene lookup returns CDR1 SGHVS and CDR2 FNYEAQ.

The chain links TRBV6-5 to TRBJ2-1; 7 bases agree with TRBD2. Looked up from germline, CDR1 is MNHEY and CDR2 is SVGAGI. This CDR3 spans 14 amino acids. J lost 5 bases, V lost 7 bases, and 8 bases had no gene match. The CDR3 sequence is CASNYRRENNEQFF. In nucleotides, the CDR3 is TGTGCCAGCAACTACCGGCGGGAGAACAATGAGCAGTTCTTC.

This clonotype showed up just a few times. V usage is TRBV6-2 or TRBV6-3 and J usage is TRBJ2-3; D ambiguous. Germline CDR1 MNHEY, CDR2 SVGEGT. V was clipped by 8 bases and J by 2 bases, with 8 bases between them. The CDR3 is 12 amino acids. In DNA form, the CDR3 reads TGTGCCAGCGGGGATTTCACAGATACGCAGTATTTT. Translation gives CASGDFTDTQYF.

The chain couples TRBV5-1 to TRBJ2-7, with TRBD1 identical over 8 bases. V dropped 3 bases and J dropped 6; count of bases not matched to a gene: 11. The CDR3 has 15 amino acids. The V gene's germline CDR1 is SGHRS and CDR2 YFSETQ. CDR3 sequence reads: CASSWGADRAPEQYF. The CDR3 nucleotides read TGCGCCAGCAGCTGGGGGGCGGACAGGGCCCCCGAGCAGTACTTC.

The chain couples TRBV6-1 to TRBJ1-5; a weak D match, TRBD1 (5 bases). Between the trimmed V and J ends, which lost 7 bases and 7 bases, there was a span of 11 bases. Germline loops: CDR1 MNHNS, CDR2 SASEGT. The length of the CDR3 is 12 residues. As DNA, the CDR3 is TGTGCCAGCACCTCGGGACCACAGCCCCAGCATTTT. It translates to CASTSGPQPQHF.

The chain combines TRBV10-3 with TRBJ1-6; 7 bases fit TRBD1. CDR1 is ENHRY and CDR2 is SYGVKD in the germline V gene. CDR3 length: 18 residues. V dropped 3 bases and J dropped 3; count of bases not matched to a gene: 11. CDR3 sequence: CAISDLGTAGFYNSPLHF. In DNA, the CDR3 is TGTGCCATCAGTGATCTCGGGACAGCTGGGTTCTATAATTCACCCCTCCACTTT.

V and J are TRBV5-1 and TRBJ2-1; 8 bases map to TRBD1. CDR1 and CDR2 (germline): SGHRS, YFSETQ. Trimming took 3 bases from V and 4 from J; bases not matched to a gene: 3. The CDR3 spans 14 residues. The CDR3 region has the DNA TGCGCCAGCAGCTCGGGACAGGTTTACAATGAGCAGTTCTTC. Its protein is CASSSGQVYNEQFF.

The genes are TRBV5-1 and TRBJ2-7; D is perhaps TRBD2 (6 bases). CDR1 and CDR2 (germline): SGHRS, YFSETQ. V was pared by 0 bases and J by 0 bases, with 10 bases between. The CDR3 is 15 residues long. The CDR3 spells CASSLVSGYSYEQYF. In DNA form, the CDR3 reads TGCGCCAGCAGCTTGGTGAGCGGGTACTCCTACGAGCAGTACTTC.

There are a few counts of this clonotype. As DNA, the CDR3 is TGTGCCAGCAGCGCGGGGACTAGCGGGGGGGCCGATCTAGCCAAAAACATTCAGTACTTC. Translation gives CASSAGTSGGADLAKNIQYF. This chain links TRBV9 with TRBJ2-4; TRBD2 aligns across 16 bases. Germline-derived CDR1 and CDR2 are SGDLS and YYNGEE. Losses at the gene ends were 3 bases for V and 0 bases for J; bases not matched to a gene: 9. This CDR3 has 20 residues.

The chain employs TRBV7-9 and TRBJ2-1; 8 bases agree with TRBD2. The CDR3 is 17 amino acids. Germline V gives CDR1 SEHNR, CDR2 FQNEAQ (reference sequence). After removal of 3 bases from V and 5 bases from J, the junction contained 12 bases not matched to a gene. Here the CDR3 DNA reads TGTGCCAGCAGCTTTTTGCCAGGGGCGGGGGGCGACAATGAGCAGTTCTTC. Translating gives CASSFLPGAGGDNEQFF.

The chain is built from TRBV12-3 or TRBV12-4 and TRBJ2-1; 7 positions agree with TRBD1. The CDR3 is 16 amino acids. V shed 6 bases, J shed 3 bases, and the junction held 11 bases outside the gene matches. CDR3 in DNA: TGTGCCAGCAGCCGCGTGGGGACAGACCTCTACAATGAGCAGTTCTTC. The encoded protein is CASSRVGTDLYNEQFF.